A selection of T cell receptor beta chains follows, all from one sample in a study of shared clonotypes between healthy human individuals. The data were produced by immunoSEQ multiplex PCR, yet TCRdb's version contains in-frame clones alone and is incomplete. This table holds more than 450,000 clones, about four fifths found once. The sequencing input was PBMCs. These receptors were taken from a woman in her thirties or forties in good health. Some clones in this sample may be carry-over from other donors' samples. Each CDR3 is given with its conserved first and last residue. The D gene is left open where the match is weak. Rows give clone size only sometimes, using once, few, many, or a class for an expanded clone.

abundance	j_gene	d_gene	v_gene	CDR3nt	CDR3aa
NA	TRBJ1-4	NA	TRBV28	TGTGCCAGCATTTCTCCAGGGTTCGCAACTAATGAAAAACTGTTTTTT	CASISPGFATNEKLFF
once	TRBJ2-6	NA	TRBV30	TGTGCCTGGAGTGTAATCAGGGGGGCCAACGTCCTGACTTTC	CAWSVIRGANVLTF
few	TRBJ1-4	NA	TRBV7-9	TGTGCCAGCAGCTTACAGGCTCTTAATGAAAAACTGTTTTTT	CASSLQALNEKLFF
NA	TRBJ2-3	NA	TRBV7-2	TGTGCCAGCAGCTTAGTCCGGGAAGGGACAGATACGCAGTATTTT	CASSLVREGTDTQYF
NA	TRBJ2-7	NA	TRBV19	TGTGCCAGTAGTGATGAGGCAGCGCCTTCTCTCTACGAGCAGTACTTC	CASSDEAAPSLYEQYF
NA	TRBJ2-2	NA	TRBV5-1	TGCGCCAGCAGCCTGACGTCGGGGAACACCGGGGAGCTGTTTTTT	CASSLTSGNTGELFF
NA	TRBJ1-5	NA	TRBV30	TGTGCCTGGAGTGTGGGGGGCAATAGCAATCAGCCCCAGCATTTT	CAWSVGGNSNQPQHF
NA	TRBJ2-1	TRBD2	TRBV4-2	TGTGCCAGCAGCCAAACACCCATAGGAGCGGGACGACTAAGCGGGGTGTACAATGAGCAGTTCTTC	CASSQTPIGAGRLSGVYNEQFF
NA	TRBJ1-2	NA	TRBV28	TGTGCCAGCAATCAACAGGGACTCTATGGCTACACCTTC	CASNQQGLYGYTF
NA	TRBJ2-7	TRBD2	TRBV5-1	TGCGCCAGCAGCCCTGGGACTAGCGGGCAAAGCTCCTACGAGCAGTACTTC	CASSPGTSGQSSYEQYF
few	TRBJ1-5	NA	TRBV2	TGTGCCAGCAGAGGATTCACAGGGAATCAGCCCCAGCATTTT	CASRGFTGNQPQHF
NA	TRBJ2-1	NA	TRBV29-1	TGCAGCCCTCGCCGTAAGGACTACAATGAGCAGTTCTTC	CSPRRKDYNEQFF
NA	TRBJ2-7	TRBD2	TRBV7-8	TGTGCCAGCAGCTTACAGGGAGGGAGCTACGAGCAGTACTTC	CASSLQGGSYEQYF
NA	TRBJ2-2	NA	TRBV11-3	TGTGCCAGCAGTTTCTCGGGGACCACCGGGGAGCTGTTTTTT	CASSFSGTTGELFF
NA	TRBJ1-5	NA	TRBV27	TGTGCCAGCAGCCTACAGGGTCGGGGATATCAGCCCCAGCATTTT	CASSLQGRGYQPQHF
NA	TRBJ2-1	TRBD2	TRBV29-1	TGCAGCGTTGGGACTAGTCGGGGCGATGAGCAGTTCTTC	CSVGTSRGDEQFF
NA	TRBJ1-1	TRBD1	TRBV2	TGTGCCAGCAGCCTACTAGGGACAGAGAACACTGAAGCTTTCTTT	CASSLLGTENTEAFF
NA	TRBJ2-7	TRBD1	TRBV7-9	TGTGCCAGCAGCTCCGACAGGGTTAGCTACGAGCAGTACTTC	CASSSDRVSYEQYF
NA	TRBJ2-7	TRBD2	TRBV7-2	TGTGCCAGCAGCCCTACCCGACTAGCGGGAGCGTCAGGCGAGCAGTACTTC	CASSPTRLAGASGEQYF
NA	TRBJ1-5	TRBD1	TRBV2	TGTGCCAGCAGTGAGACAGGGGAGGATCAGCCCCAGCATTTT	CASSETGEDQPQHF
NA	TRBJ2-3	NA	TRBV7-9	TGTGCCAGCAGCTCAGGGGGCGGGGGAGGAGATACGCAGTATTTT	CASSSGGGGGDTQYF
NA	TRBJ1-2	NA	TRBV11-3	TGTGCCAGCAGCTTATCCCCGGGATCCAACTATGGCTACACCTTC	CASSLSPGSNYGYTF
NA	TRBJ2-5	TRBD2	TRBV5-1	TGCGCCAGCAGCCCTCGGGGACTAGCGGCCTCCGGGGCCCAAGAGACCCAGTACTTC	CASSPRGLAASGAQETQYF
once	TRBJ2-2	TRBD2	TRBV2	TGTGCCAGCAAAGGGACTAGCGGGTCCTGGGGGGAGCTGTTTTTT	CASKGTSGSWGELFF